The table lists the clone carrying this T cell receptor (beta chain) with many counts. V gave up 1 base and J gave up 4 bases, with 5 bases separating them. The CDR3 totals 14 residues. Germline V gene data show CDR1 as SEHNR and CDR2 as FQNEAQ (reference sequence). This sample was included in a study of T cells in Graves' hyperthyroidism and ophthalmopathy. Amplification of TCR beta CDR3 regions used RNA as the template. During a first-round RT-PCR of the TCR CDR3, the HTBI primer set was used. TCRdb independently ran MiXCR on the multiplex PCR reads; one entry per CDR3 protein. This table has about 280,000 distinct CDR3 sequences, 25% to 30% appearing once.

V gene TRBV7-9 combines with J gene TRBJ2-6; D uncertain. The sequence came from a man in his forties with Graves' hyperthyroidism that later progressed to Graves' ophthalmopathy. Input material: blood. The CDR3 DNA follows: TGTGCCAGCAGCTTAGGTCACGGGGCCAACGTCCTGACTTTC. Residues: CASSLGHGANVLTF.